Its frequency marks the clone carrying this T cell receptor beta chain as medium-sized. Its target is unknown. In germline, CDR1 is MNHEY, CDR2 SVGEGT. The CDR3 length is 14 residues. Multiplex touch-down PCR amplified TRB using TRB-A and TRB-B pools in one tube. TCRdb reanalyzed the multiplex PCR reads and collapses them to one entry per CDR3 protein, without DNA. This sample lists more than 1,500 distinct CDR3 sequences; its ten largest clones have about a sixth. This record belongs to a study of T cell clusters in autoimmune cytopenias. Regarding the study as a whole: TRB repertoire shifts in secondary cytopenia and chronic lymphocytic leukemia mostly reflected lymphoma, not autoimmunity.

Each sample's input was around 270 ng genomic DNA, 35,000 to 40,000 genome equivalents. The sample was also linked to a second study, of T cell repertoires in aging, cancer and after chemotherapy. This second study says: Donor ages fell into six groups from 30 or younger up to 70 or older. Untreated cancer patients had significantly lower blood TCR diversity than age-matched healthy donors.

V usage is TRBV6-2 or TRBV6-3 and J usage is TRBJ2-7; the D call from TCRdb, TRBD2, cannot be confirmed without DNA. Sequences were obtained from peripheral blood. The source of this sequence is a human donor with chronic lymphocytic leukemia. The CDR3 spells CASSPQGGGYEQYF.